This T cell receptor (beta chain) was obtained from a study of blood T cell repertoires in COVID-19. Germline lookup yields CDR1 KGHDR and CDR2 SFDVKD. The J segment lost 4 bases and the V segment lost 7 bases, leaving 5 bases of the junction unmatched. There are 13 residues in the CDR3. Clinical history reported by participants formed the basis on which cohorts were assigned. Two negative PCRs, clearance, or symptom resolution had been documented for recovered Cohort 3 donors. How the authors handled the data: From reference gene primer amplification, estimates of nucleated cell counts were derived. Assay: immunoSEQ multiplex PCR; the TCRdb copy retains only in-frame clones and omits some. Clone size and the V and J calls come from that table; the DNA yielded D and trimming. The table lists 350,000 to 450,000 clones, roughly nine tenths of them singletons, with 0.95% to 1.3% in the top ten.

The chain joins TRBV24-1 to TRBJ1-2, with TRBD1 matching over 7 bases. The TCR comes from a man aged 30 to 45 who had recovered from COVID-19. Sequences were obtained from PBMCs or T cells enriched from blood (not recorded which). In nucleotides, the CDR3 is TGTGCCACCAGCCGGGACAGATCCTATGGCTACACCTTC. Translating it yields CATSRDRSYGYTF.